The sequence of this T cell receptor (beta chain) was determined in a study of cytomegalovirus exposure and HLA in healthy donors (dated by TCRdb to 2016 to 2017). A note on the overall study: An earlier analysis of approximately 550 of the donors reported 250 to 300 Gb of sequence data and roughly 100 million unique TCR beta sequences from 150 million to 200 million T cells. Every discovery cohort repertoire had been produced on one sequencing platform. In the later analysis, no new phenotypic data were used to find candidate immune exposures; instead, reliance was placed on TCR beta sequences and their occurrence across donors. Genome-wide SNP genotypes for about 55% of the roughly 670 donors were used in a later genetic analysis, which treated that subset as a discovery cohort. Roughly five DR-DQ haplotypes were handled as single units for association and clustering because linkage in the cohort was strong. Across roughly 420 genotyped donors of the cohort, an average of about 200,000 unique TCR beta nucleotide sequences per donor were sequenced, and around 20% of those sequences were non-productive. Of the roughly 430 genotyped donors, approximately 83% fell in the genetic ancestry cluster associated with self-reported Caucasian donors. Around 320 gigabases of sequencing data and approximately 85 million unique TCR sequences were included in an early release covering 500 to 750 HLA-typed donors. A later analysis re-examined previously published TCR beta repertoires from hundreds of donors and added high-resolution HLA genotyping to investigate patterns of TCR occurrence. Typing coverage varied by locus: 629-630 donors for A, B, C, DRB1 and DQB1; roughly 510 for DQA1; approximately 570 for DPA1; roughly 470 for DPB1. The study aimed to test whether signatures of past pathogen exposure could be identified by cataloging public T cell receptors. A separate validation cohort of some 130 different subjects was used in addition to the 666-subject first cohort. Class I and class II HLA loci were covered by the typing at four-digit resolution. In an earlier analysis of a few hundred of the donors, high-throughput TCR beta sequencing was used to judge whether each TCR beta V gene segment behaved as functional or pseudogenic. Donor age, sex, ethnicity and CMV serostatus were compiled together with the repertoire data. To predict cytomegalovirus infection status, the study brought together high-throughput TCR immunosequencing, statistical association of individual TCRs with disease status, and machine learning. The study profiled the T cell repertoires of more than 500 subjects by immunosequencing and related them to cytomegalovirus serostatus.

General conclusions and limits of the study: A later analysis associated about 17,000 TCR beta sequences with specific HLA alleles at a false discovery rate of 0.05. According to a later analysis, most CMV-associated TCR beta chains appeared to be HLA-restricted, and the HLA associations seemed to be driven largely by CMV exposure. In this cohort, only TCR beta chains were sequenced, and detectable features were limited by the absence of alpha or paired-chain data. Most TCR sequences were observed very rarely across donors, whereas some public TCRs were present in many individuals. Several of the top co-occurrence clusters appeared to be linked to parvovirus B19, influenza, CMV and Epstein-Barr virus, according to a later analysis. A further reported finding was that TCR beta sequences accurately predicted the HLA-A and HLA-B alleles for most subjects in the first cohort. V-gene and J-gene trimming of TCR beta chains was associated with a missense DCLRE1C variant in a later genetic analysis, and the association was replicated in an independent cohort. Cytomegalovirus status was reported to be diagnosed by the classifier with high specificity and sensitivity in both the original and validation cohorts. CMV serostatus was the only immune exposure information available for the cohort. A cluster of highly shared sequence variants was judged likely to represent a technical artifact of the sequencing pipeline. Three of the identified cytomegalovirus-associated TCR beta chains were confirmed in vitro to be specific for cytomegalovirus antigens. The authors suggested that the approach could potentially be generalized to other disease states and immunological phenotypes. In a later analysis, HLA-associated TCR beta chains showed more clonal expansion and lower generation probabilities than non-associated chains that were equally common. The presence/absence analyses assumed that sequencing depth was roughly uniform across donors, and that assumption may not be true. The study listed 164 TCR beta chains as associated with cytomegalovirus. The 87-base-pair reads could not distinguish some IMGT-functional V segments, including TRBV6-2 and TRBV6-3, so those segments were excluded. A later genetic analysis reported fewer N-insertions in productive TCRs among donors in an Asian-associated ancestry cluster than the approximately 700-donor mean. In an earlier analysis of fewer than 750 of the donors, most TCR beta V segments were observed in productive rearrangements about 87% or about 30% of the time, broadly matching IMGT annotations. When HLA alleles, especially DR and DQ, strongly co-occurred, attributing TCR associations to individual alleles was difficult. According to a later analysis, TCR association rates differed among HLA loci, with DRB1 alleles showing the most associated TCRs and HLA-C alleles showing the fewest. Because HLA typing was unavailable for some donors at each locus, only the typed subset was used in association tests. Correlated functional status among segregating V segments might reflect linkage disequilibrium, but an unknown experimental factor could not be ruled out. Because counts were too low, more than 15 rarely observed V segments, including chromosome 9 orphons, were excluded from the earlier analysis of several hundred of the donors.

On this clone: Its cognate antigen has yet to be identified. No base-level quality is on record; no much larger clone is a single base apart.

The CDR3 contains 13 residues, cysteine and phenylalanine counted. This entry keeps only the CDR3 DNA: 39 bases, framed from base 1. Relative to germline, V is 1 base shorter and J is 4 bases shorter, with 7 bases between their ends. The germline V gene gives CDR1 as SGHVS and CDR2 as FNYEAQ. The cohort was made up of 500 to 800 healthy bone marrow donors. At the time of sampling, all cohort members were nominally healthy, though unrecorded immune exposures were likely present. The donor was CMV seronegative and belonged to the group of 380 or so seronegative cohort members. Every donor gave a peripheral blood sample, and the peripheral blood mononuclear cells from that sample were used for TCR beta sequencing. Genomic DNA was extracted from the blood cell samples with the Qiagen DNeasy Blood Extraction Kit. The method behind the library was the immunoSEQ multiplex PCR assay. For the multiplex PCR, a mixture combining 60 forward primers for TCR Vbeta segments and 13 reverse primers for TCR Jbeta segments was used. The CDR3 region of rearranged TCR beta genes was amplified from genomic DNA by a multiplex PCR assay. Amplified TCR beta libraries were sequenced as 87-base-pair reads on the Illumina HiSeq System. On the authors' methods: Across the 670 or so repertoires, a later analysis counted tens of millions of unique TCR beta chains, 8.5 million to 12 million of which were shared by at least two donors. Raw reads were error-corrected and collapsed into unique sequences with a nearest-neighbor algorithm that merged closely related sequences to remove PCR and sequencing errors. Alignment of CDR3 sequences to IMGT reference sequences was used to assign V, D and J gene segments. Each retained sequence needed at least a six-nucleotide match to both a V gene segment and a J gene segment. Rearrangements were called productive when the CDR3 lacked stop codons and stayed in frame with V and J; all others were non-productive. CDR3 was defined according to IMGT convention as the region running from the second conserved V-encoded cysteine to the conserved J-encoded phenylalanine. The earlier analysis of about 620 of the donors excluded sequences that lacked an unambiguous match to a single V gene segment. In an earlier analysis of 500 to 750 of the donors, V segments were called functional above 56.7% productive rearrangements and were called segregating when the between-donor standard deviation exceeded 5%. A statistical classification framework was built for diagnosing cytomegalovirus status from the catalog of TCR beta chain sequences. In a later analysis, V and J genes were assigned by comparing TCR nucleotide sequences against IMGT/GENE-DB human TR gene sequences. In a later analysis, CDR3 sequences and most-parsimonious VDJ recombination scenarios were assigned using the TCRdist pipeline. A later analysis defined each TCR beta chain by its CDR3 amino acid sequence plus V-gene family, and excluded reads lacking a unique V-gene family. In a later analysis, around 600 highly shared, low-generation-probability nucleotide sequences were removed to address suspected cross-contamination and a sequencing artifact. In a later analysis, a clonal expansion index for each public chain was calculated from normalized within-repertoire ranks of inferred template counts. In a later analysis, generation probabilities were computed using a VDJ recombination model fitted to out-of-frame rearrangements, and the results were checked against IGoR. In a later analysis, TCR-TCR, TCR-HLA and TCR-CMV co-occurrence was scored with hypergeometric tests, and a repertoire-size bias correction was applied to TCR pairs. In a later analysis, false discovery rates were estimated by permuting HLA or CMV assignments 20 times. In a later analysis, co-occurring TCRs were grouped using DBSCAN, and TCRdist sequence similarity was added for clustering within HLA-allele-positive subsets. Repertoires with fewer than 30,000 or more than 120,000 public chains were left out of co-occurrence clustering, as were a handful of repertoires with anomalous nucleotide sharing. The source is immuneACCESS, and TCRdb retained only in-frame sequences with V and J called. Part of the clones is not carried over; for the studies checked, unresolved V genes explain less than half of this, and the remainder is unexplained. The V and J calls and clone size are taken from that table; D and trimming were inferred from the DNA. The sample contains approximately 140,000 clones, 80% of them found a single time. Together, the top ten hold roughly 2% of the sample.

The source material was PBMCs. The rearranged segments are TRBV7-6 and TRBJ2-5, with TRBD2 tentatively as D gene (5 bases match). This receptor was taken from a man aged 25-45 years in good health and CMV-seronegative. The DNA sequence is TGTGCCAGCAGCTTAGGAGGAGGAGAGACCCAGTACTTC. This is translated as CASSLGGGETQYF. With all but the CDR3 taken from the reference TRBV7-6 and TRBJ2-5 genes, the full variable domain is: GAGVSQSPRYKVTKRGQDVALRCDPISGHVSLYWYRQALGQGPEFLTYFNYEAQQDKSGLPNDRFSAERPEGSISTLTIQRTEQRDSAMYRCASSLGGGETQYFGPGTRLLVL.